This T cell receptor beta chain is from a study of blood T cells in healthy people across ages. This clonotype came up a few times. For the second PCR, which ran for 7 to 11 cycles, a sample-barcoded 5' primer and a J-beta primer mix were used. TCRdb independently ran MiXCR on the 5' RACE reads; one entry per CDR3 protein. The profile shows more than 900,000 distinct CDR3 sequences, approximately 25% of them singletons. The CDR3 extends over 15 amino acids. CDR1 is LGHNA, CDR2 YSLEER, per germline. Trimming took 0 bases from V and 8 from J, leaving 13 bases between them. These data also featured in a second study, about T cells of mothers and their children.

This rearrangement joins TRBV4-3 to TRBJ2-2; weak D call: TRBD2 (5 bases). Material for sequencing was blood. This sequence originates from a girl aged 2 to 10 in good health. The CDR3, as DNA: TGCGCCAGCAGCCAAGATTTTACTAGGTTTGGGGAGCTGTTTTTT. Translating gives CASSQDFTRFGELFF.